The rows below give T cell receptor beta chains drawn from one sample of a study of cytomegalovirus exposure and HLA in healthy donors. Sequencing used immunoSEQ multiplex PCR; TCRdb keeps in-frame clones, though not all of them. The sample includes more than 250,000 clones, approximately 90% of them seen just once. The sequenced sample was PBMCs. All receptors derive from a woman aged 25 to 39 in good health and CMV-seropositive. Each CDR3 is given with its conserved first and last residue. The D gene is left open where the match is weak. Where a row states a size, it is once, few, many or the class of an expanded clone; other rows omit it.

abundance | j_gene | d_gene | v_gene | CDR3aa | CDR3nt
once | TRBJ2-1 | TRBD2 | TRBV5-1 | CASSLIPSGVSNEQFF | TGCGCCAGCAGCTTGATTCCTAGCGGCGTTAGCAATGAGCAGTTCTTC
NA | TRBJ1-2 | TRBD1 | TRBV6-5 | CASSRTGDGYTF | TGTGCCAGCAGCCGGACAGGGGATGGCTACACCTTC
NA | TRBJ1-6 | NA | TRBV28 | CASSLLGSSYNSPLHF | TGTGCCAGCAGTTTACTTGGGAGCTCCTATAATTCACCCCTCCACTTT
NA | TRBJ1-3 | TRBD1 | TRBV7-6 | CASSLLQGAGNTIYF | TGTGCCAGCAGCTTACTCCAGGGGGCTGGAAACACCATATATTTT
few | TRBJ2-3 | TRBD2 | TRBV5-1 | CASSGGTSGAPQYF | TGCGCCAGCAGCGGCGGGACTAGCGGGGCACCGCAGTATTTT
NA | TRBJ2-1 | TRBD1 | TRBV5-1 | CASSQLGTVTSYNEQFF | TGCGCCAGCAGCCAGCTGGGGACAGTTACCTCCTACAATGAGCAGTTCTTC
NA | TRBJ2-7 | NA | TRBV18 | CASSRGNEQYF | TGTGCCAGCTCACGAGGAAACGAGCAGTACTTC
NA | TRBJ1-3 | NA | TRBV5-4 | CASSPVSGPGNTIYF | TGTGCCAGCAGCCCAGTATCTGGACCGGGAAACACCATATATTTT
NA | TRBJ2-7 | TRBD2 | TRBV28 | CASRPGGGDYYEQYF | TGTGCCAGCAGGCCCGGGGGGGGAGATTACTACGAGCAGTACTTC
NA | TRBJ2-2 | NA | TRBV6-5 | CATSRRANTGELFF | TGTGCCACCTCTCGGCGGGCGAACACCGGGGAGCTGTTTTTT
NA | TRBJ2-7 | NA | TRBV27 | CASSPVRTTTYEQYF | TGTGCCAGCAGCCCGGTAAGGACGACCACCTACGAGCAGTACTTC
NA | TRBJ2-5 | NA | TRBV5-8 | CASWPPFRRADGETQYF | TGTGCCAGCTGGCCCCCCTTCAGGAGGGCGGACGGAGAGACCCAGTACTTC
once | TRBJ2-7 | TRBD2 | TRBV7-2 | CASSQLAGGGEQYF | TGTGCCAGCAGCCAACTAGCGGGAGGAGGGGAGCAGTACTTC
NA | TRBJ2-7 | NA | TRBV6-1 | CASSVGLGRDRSYEQYF | TGTGCCAGCAGTGTCGGGCTGGGCAGGGACCGCTCCTACGAGCAGTACTTC
once | TRBJ1-4 | TRBD1 | TRBV7-9 | CASSASDRALGGYEQKLFF | TGTGCCAGCAGCGCATCGGACAGGGCCCTTGGAGGGTATGAGCAGAAACTGTTTTTT
once | TRBJ1-3 | NA | TRBV29-1 | CSVARSNTIYF | TGCAGCGTTGCCCGTTCAAACACCATATATTTT
NA | TRBJ2-5 | TRBD2 | TRBV11-2 | CASSSGGTSGRSETQYF | TGTGCCAGCAGCTCCGGGGGGACTAGCGGGAGGTCAGAGACCCAGTACTTC
NA | TRBJ2-1 | TRBD1 | TRBV5-4 | CASSLSGAGGYNEQFF | TGTGCCAGCAGTTTGTCAGGGGCAGGGGGCTACAATGAGCAGTTCTTC
few | TRBJ2-1 | TRBD2 | TRBV2 | CASINGLAGGRDREQFF | TGTGCCAGCATCAACGGTCTAGCGGGAGGGCGTGACCGGGAGCAGTTCTTC
NA | TRBJ2-7 | NA | TRBV11-3 | CASSQGRIYEQYF | TGTGCCAGCAGCCAGGGACGTATCTACGAGCAGTACTTC
few | TRBJ2-5 | NA | TRBV5-1 | CASSLKETQYF | TGCGCCAGCAGCTTAAAAGAGACCCAGTACTTC
NA | TRBJ1-1 | NA | TRBV28 | CASHDPGQAAEAFF | TGTGCCAGCCATGACCCGGGGCAGGCAGCTGAAGCTTTCTTT
NA | TRBJ1-2 | NA | TRBV9 | CASSPRDNYGYTF | TGTGCCAGCAGCCCTCGGGACAACTATGGCTACACCTTC
NA | TRBJ1-5 | TRBD1 | TRBV28 | CASSSTGPQGPQHF | TGTGCCAGCAGTTCGACAGGGCCCCAGGGACCCCAGCATTTT
NA | TRBJ2-1 | TRBD2 | TRBV7-8 | CASSLGLAGGDGEQFF | TGTGCCAGCAGCTTGGGACTAGCGGGGGGTGATGGTGAGCAGTTCTTC
NA | TRBJ2-1 | NA | TRBV19 | CASSTAVEQFF | TGTGCCAGTAGTACTGCCGTGGAGCAGTTCTTC
NA | TRBJ2-1 | NA | TRBV29-1 | CSVVQGIDEQFF | TGCAGCGTTGTACAGGGTATCGATGAGCAGTTCTTC
NA | TRBJ2-7 | NA | TRBV28 | CASSLQGYSYEQYF | TGTGCCAGCAGCCTCCAGGGTTACTCCTACGAGCAGTACTTC
NA | TRBJ2-1 | NA | TRBV28 | CASSLYPYTSSYNEQFF | TGTGCCAGCAGTTTATATCCCTATACGAGCTCCTACAATGAGCAGTTCTTC